Listed here are 28 T cell receptor beta chains from one sample, sequenced in a study of blood T cell repertoires in COVID-19. Sequencing was performed with immunoSEQ multiplex PCR; in TCRdb, only in-frame clones are kept and a portion is missing. The table shows about 100,000 clones, with roughly three quarters occurring only once. What was sequenced was peripheral blood. These receptors all come from a human donor in a cohort sampled during active COVID-19.

This clone was recorded only once. The CDR3 DNA follows: TGTGCCAGCAGTTTAAACAGGGTTGAAGATACGCAGTATTTT. Amino acid sequence: CASSLNRVEDTQYF. The chain carries TRBV27 and TRBJ2-3, with D maybe TRBD1 (6 bases). The germline CDR1 and CDR2 sequences are MNHEY and SMNVEV (reference sequence). With 2 bases removed from V and 5 bases from J, the gap between germline ends came to 11 bases. This CDR3 region has 14 residues.

The V gene is TRBV18, the J gene TRBJ1-1; no reliable D call. Germline V gives CDR1 KGHSH, CDR2 LQKENI. With 5 bases removed from V and 1 base from J, the gap between germline ends came to 8 bases. This CDR3 contains 13 residues. The CDR3 here is CASSEQSNTEAFF. The CDR3 nucleotides are TGTGCCAGCTCAGAACAGTCGAACACTGAAGCTTTCTTT. Looking up the rest from reference TRBV18 and TRBJ1-1 gives the full variable domain: NAGVMQNPRHLVRRRGQEARLRCSPMKGHSHVYWYRQLPEEGLKFMVYLQKENIIDESGMPKERFSAEFPKEGPSILRIQQVVRGDSAAYFCASSEQSNTEAFFGQGTRLTVV.

The chain employs TRBV5-1 and TRBJ2-1; 9 bases align to TRBD2. CDR1 and CDR2 from the germline V gene are SGHRS and YFSETQ. V lost 1 base to trimming and J lost 2 bases; unmatched junction nucleotides: 4. The CDR3 runs to 16 residues. This CDR3 is CASSLLGTSTYNEQFF. The CDR3 DNA follows: TGCGCCAGCAGCTTGCTCGGGACTAGCACCTACAATGAGCAGTTCTTC.

The chain joins TRBV9 to TRBJ2-1; D perhaps matches TRBD2 (5 bases). In germline, CDR1 is SGDLS, CDR2 YYNGEE. The CDR3 is 16 amino acids. Trimming took 0 bases from V and 3 from J, leaving 13 bases between them. CDR3 in amino acids: CASSVGPGGLYNEQFF. For the CDR3, the DNA is TGTGCCAGCAGCGTAGGGCCAGGAGGCCTCTACAATGAGCAGTTCTTC.

The chain joins TRBV6-6 to TRBJ1-5, with 11 bases fitting TRBD1. V lost 6 bases and J lost 5; bases outside the gene matches: 6. This CDR3 contains 15 residues. Germline loops: CDR1 MNHNY, CDR2 SVGAGI (reference sequence). The CDR3 DNA reads TGTGCCAGCAGGTCCGGGACAGGGGGACATCAGCCCCAGCATTTT. Protein sequence: CASRSGTGGHQPQHF.

The chain links TRBV16 to TRBJ1-1; possible D gene TRBD1, 5 bases. Germline V CDR1 and CDR2: KGHSY, FQNENV. The CDR3 is 14 amino acids. Trimming left V 2 bases short and J 6 bases short, with 13 bases between. CDR3 nucleotides: TGTGCCAGCAGCCAACAGGGCCCGGTCGCTGAAGCTTTCTTT. This sequence encodes CASSQQGPVAEAFF.

The chain uses TRBV6-5 and TRBJ1-2; D possibly corresponds to TRBD1 (6 bases). Trimming cost V 2 bases and J 4 bases, with 11 bases left between them. In germline, CDR1 is MNHEY, CDR2 SVGAGI. The CDR3 has 14 amino acids. In nucleotides, the CDR3 is TGTGCCAGCAGTTACGTCAGGGGTGGCTATGGCTACACCTTC. This translates into CASSYVRGGYGYTF.

This clone was recorded a few times. The genes are TRBV7-9 and TRBJ2-5; tentative D call: TRBD2 (5 bases). The CDR3 loop spans 14 amino acids. Germline CDR1 is SEHNR and CDR2 is FQNEAQ (reference sequence). Trimming left V 6 bases short and J 3 bases short, with 14 bases between. The CDR3 loop is CASSPRALEETQYF. CDR3 DNA sequence: TGTGCCAGCAGTCCGCGGGCTCTCGAAGAGACCCAGTACTTC.

The V gene is TRBV6-1, the J gene TRBJ2-7; 8 bases fit TRBD1. Trimming took 4 bases from V and 1 from J; bases not matched to a gene: 9. Germline CDR1 MNHNS, CDR2 SASEGT. The CDR3 runs 16 residues. The CDR3 protein is CASSGTPDRVSYEQYF. The CDR3 DNA sequence: TGTGCCAGCAGTGGCACACCGGACAGGGTGTCCTACGAGCAGTACTTC.

The chain uses TRBV7-8 and TRBJ2-7; D not resolved. The CDR3 has 14 amino acids. Deletions cut 5 bases from V and 0 bases from J, with 11 bases between. Per the germline V gene, CDR1 is SGHVS and CDR2 is FQNEAQ. In DNA, the CDR3 is TGTGCCAGCAGCCCACGGCAGCGCTCCTACGAGCAGTACTTC. Protein product: CASSPRQRSYEQYF.

The chain has TRBV3-1 (or the pseudogene TRBV3-2) and TRBJ2-1; D is possibly TRBD1 (5 bases). The CDR3 loop spans 17 amino acids. CDR1 and CDR2 (germline): LGHDT, YNNKEL (reference sequence). V was trimmed by 8 bases and J by 0 bases, leaving 20 bases between them. CDR3 residues: CASALGAPSASYNEQFF. CDR3 nucleotides: TGTGCCAGCGCCCTAGGGGCCCCCTCGGCCTCCTACAATGAGCAGTTCTTC.

This clone was seen a handful of times. The V call is TRBV5-1, the J call TRBJ2-2; no clear D. Trimming pared 2 bases from V and 2 bases from J, leaving 16 bases between. The CDR3 totals 17 residues. Germline lookup yields CDR1 SGHRS and CDR2 YFSETQ. The CDR3 loop is CASSFGLRLRNTGELFF. CDR3 in DNA: TGCGCCAGCAGCTTCGGTTTGAGGTTACGAAACACCGGGGAGCTGTTTTTT.

This clone turned up a few times. The chain has TRBV28 and TRBJ2-6, with 8 bases that match TRBD1. Looked up from germline, CDR1 is MDHEN and CDR2 is SYDVKM. The CDR3 length is 16 residues. J lost 0 bases, V lost 10 bases, and 8 bases had no gene match. The CDR3 spells CAIQGALSSGANVLTF. Here the CDR3 DNA reads TGTGCCATCCAGGGGGCCCTGTCCTCTGGGGCCAACGTCCTGACTTTC.

This chain joins TRBV15 and TRBJ2-1, with 13 bases aligning to TRBD2. CDR1 LNHNV and CDR2 YYDKDF come from the germline V gene (reference sequence). The length of the CDR3 is 16 residues. V dropped 1 base and J dropped 9; count of bases not matched to a gene: 6. The CDR3 loop reads CATSRGGLAGRGEQFF. DNA of the CDR3: TGTGCCACCAGCAGAGGGGGACTAGCGGGAAGGGGTGAGCAGTTCTTC.

The gene calls are TRBV1 and TRBJ2-2; the table gives TRBD2 as D, unverified against the DNA. TRBV1 has pseudogene status. The CDR3 is 14 amino acids. CDR3 nucleotide sequence: TGCACCAGCAACCGAGGTAGCGAGACCGGGGAGCTGTTTTTT. Encoded protein: CTSNRGSETGELFF.

This chain uses TRBV30 with TRBJ2-7; TRBD1 matches at 8 bases. V lost 5 bases, J lost 2 bases, and 2 bases stayed unmatched. The CDR3 loop spans 12 amino acids. Germline V gene lookup returns CDR1 GTSNPN and CDR2 SVGIG (reference sequence). In DNA form, the CDR3 reads TGTGCCTGGTACAGGGGGACCTACGAGCAGTACTTC. The encoded protein is CAWYRGTYEQYF.

This clone appeared once. The chain carries TRBV5-5 and TRBJ1-6; the D gene is possibly TRBD1 (5 bases). Trimming removed 3 bases at V and 6 bases at J, with 13 bases between. CDR1 and CDR2 from the germline V gene are SGHKS and YYEKEE (reference sequence). The CDR3 contains 15 residues. In DNA, the CDR3 is TGTGCCAGCAGCTCCTTCCAGGGTGGTAATTCACCCCTCCACTTT. Translated: CASSSFQGGNSPLHF. Full variable domain (rest looked up from reference TRBV5-5 and TRBJ1-6): DAGVTQSPTHLIKTRGQQVTLRCSPISGHKSVSWYQQVLGQGPQFIFQYYEKEERGRGNFPDRFSARQFPNYSSELNVNALLLGDSALYLCASSSFQGGNSPLHFGNGTRLTVT.

This chain uses TRBV15 with TRBJ2-3; D is unclear. This CDR3 has 14 amino acids. The germline V gene encodes CDR1 LNHNV and CDR2 YYDKDF (reference sequence). V was trimmed by 0 bases and J by 9 bases, leaving 13 bases between them. CDR3 sequence: CATSRDKTLATQYF. The CDR3 DNA sequence: TGTGCCACCAGCAGAGATAAGACTCTGGCGACGCAGTATTTT. The full variable domain, its missing parts supplied by reference TRBV15 and TRBJ2-3, is DAMVIQNPRYQVTQFGKPVTLSCSQTLNHNVMYWYQQKSSQAPKLLFHYYDKDFNNEADTPDNFQSRRPNTSFCFLDIRSPGLGDTAMYLCATSRDKTLATQYFGPGTRLTVL.

Only a few counts were recorded for this clone. The V gene is TRBV7-8, the J gene TRBJ2-3, with D unresolved. The ends were cut back, 4 bases at V and 0 bases at J, with 11 bases in the middle. The CDR3 loop spans 15 amino acids. Looked up from germline, CDR1 is SGHVS and CDR2 is FQNEAQ. The CDR3 DNA sequence: TGTGCCAGCAGCTCCGAGCGCCCTAGCACAGATACGCAGTATTTT. Residues: CASSSERPSTDTQYF.

The V gene is TRBV18, the J gene TRBJ2-7; TRBD2 agrees at 7 bases. CDR3 length equals 15 residues. Germline V gene sequence: CDR1 KGHSH, CDR2 LQKENI. V was pared by 2 bases and J by 3 bases, with 7 bases of the junction left unmatched. CDR3 region: CASSPSRGSDYEQYF. The CDR3 DNA is TGTGCCAGCTCACCAAGTCGCGGGAGCGACTACGAGCAGTACTTC.

CDR3 in DNA: TGTGCCAGCAGCTTAGACAGGGGTAGAGAGACCCAGTACTTC. It encodes CASSLDRGRETQYF. The chain carries TRBV5-4 and TRBJ2-5; 8 bases line up with TRBD1. There are 14 residues in the CDR3. The V segment lost 2 bases and the J segment 4 bases; nucleotides outside the gene matches: 4. CDR1 SGHNT and CDR2 YYREEE come from the germline V gene (reference sequence).

V and J are TRBV19 and TRBJ2-1, with TRBD2 identical over 16 bases. From germline, CDR1 is LNHDA and CDR2 SQIVND (reference sequence). J was trimmed by 3 bases and V by 5 bases; bases with no gene match: 7. There are 18 residues in the CDR3. As DNA, the CDR3 is TGTGCCAGTAGTGCAGGGACTAGCGGGAGGGCCCTCTACAATGAGCAGTTCTTC. Translation: CASSAGTSGRALYNEQFF.

This clone was observed once. The V and J genes are TRBV19 and TRBJ2-1; 15 bases fit TRBD2. Germline trimming cut 6 bases from V and 14 bases from J; bases unmatched to any gene: 11. Per germline, CDR1 LNHDA and CDR2 SQIVND (reference sequence). This CDR3 region has 15 residues. CDR3 DNA: TGTGCCAGTAGCTCGGGACTAGCGGGAGGCTTTAGAAAGTTCTTC. Translating gives CASSSGLAGGFRKFF.

The chain links TRBV5-1 to TRBJ2-2; 8 nucleotides match TRBD1. This CDR3 has 16 amino acids. V was clipped by 4 bases and J by 1 base; unmatched bases: 6. CDR1 is SGHRS and CDR2 is YFSETQ in the germline V gene. The CDR3 DNA follows: TGCGCCAGCAGCCTCGGACAGGGCCGGAACACCGGGGAGCTGTTTTTT. Its translation is CASSLGQGRNTGELFF.

This clone was seen just once. This chain connects TRBV5-1 to TRBJ2-5; D is ambiguous. The CDR3 is 15 residues long. Germline V gives CDR1 SGHRS, CDR2 YFSETQ. V was cut by 0 bases and J by 1 base, with 10 bases left in between. CDR3 in DNA: TGCGCCAGCAGCTTGGCCGGGTCGTCCCAAGAGACCCAGTACTTC. Translated, it gives CASSLAGSSQETQYF.

The chain joins TRBV5-1 to TRBJ2-2; 12 nucleotides agree with TRBD1. The CDR3 is 16 residues long. The V gene's germline CDR1 is SGHRS and CDR2 YFSETQ. Unmatched junction bases numbered 5, after V lost 4 bases and J lost 4 bases. The CDR3 region is CASSGTGGWGTGELFF. In nucleotides, the CDR3 is TGCGCCAGCAGCGGGACAGGGGGCTGGGGCACCGGGGAGCTGTTTTTT.

The chain recombines TRBV4-1 with TRBJ2-5; the D gene is possibly TRBD2 (6 bases). CDR1 and CDR2 from the germline V gene are MGHRA and YSYEKL. Trimming left V 1 base short and J 2 bases short, with 14 bases between. There are 16 residues in the CDR3. The DNA for the CDR3 is TGCGCCAGCAGCCAAGTCCCGGGAGTGCGTCAAGAGACCCAGTACTTC. Its translation: CASSQVPGVRQETQYF.

The V and J genes are TRBV7-8 and TRBJ2-7; TRBD2 matches 14 bases. The V gene end was trimmed by 5 bases and the J gene end by 2 bases; junction bases not matched to a gene: 2. The CDR3 is 15 amino acids. Germline V gene lookup returns CDR1 SGHVS and CDR2 FQNEAQ. Written as DNA, the CDR3 is TGTGCCAGCAGCGCGGGACTAGCGGGAGCCTACGAGCAGTACTTC. This gives the protein CASSAGLAGAYEQYF.